The entry below gives a single T cell receptor beta chain sequence along with its context. This sample was included in a study of blood T cell repertoires in COVID-19. For the study at large: Acute and convalescent COVID-19 specimens originated in the United States, Italy and Spain.

This CDR3 contains 14 residues. Per germline, CDR1 SGHNT and CDR2 YENEEA. Trimming took off 5 bases at V and 5 bases at J, with 14 bases between the two ends. The data were produced by immunoSEQ multiplex PCR, yet TCRdb's version contains in-frame clones alone and is incomplete. The sample has tens of thousands of clones; roughly 80% are singletons. J is TRBJ2-3 and V is TRBV11-3, with D possibly TRBD2 on 5 matching bases. Sequences were obtained from peripheral blood. The origin of this receptor is a human donor in a cohort sampled during active or convalescent COVID-19. The CDR3 loop reads CASSPLRSGDTQYF. As DNA, the CDR3 is TGTGCCAGCAGCCCCCTCAGGAGCGGAGATACGCAGTATTTT.